This is a list of T cell receptor beta chains from one sample in a study of blood T cell repertoires in COVID-19. Profiling relied on immunoSEQ multiplex PCR, and the TCRdb table lists in-frame clones only, not all of them. This table holds 300,000 to 350,000 clones, about nine tenths found once. Source material: PBMCs or T cells enriched from blood (not recorded which). Every receptor here comes from a young woman who had recovered from COVID-19. Both conserved end residues are part of each CDR3. A D gene is named only where the DNA matches it firmly. Size is stated for part of the rows, as once, few or many counts, or as a class when the clone is expanded.

j_gene: TRBJ1-2
v_gene: TRBV28
abundance: NA
d_gene: TRBD1
CDR3aa: CASSSPGQGANYGYTF
CDR3nt: TGTGCCAGCAGTTCACCGGGACAGGGGGCTAACTATGGCTACACCTTC

j_gene: TRBJ2-7
v_gene: TRBV27
abundance: NA
d_gene: NA
CDR3aa: CASSLFGQGKIVLREQYF
CDR3nt: TGTGCCAGCAGTTTATTTGGGCAGGGGAAAATTGTGTTGAGGGAGCAGTACTTC

j_gene: TRBJ2-3
v_gene: TRBV5-6
abundance: NA
d_gene: NA
CDR3aa: CASSLSAGVADTQYF
CDR3nt: TGTGCCAGCAGCTTGAGTGCAGGGGTGGCAGATACGCAGTATTTT

j_gene: TRBJ2-2
v_gene: TRBV7-9
abundance: NA
d_gene: TRBD1
CDR3aa: CASSPPGGRTGELFF
CDR3nt: TGTGCCAGCAGCCCTCCAGGGGGCAGGACCGGGGAGCTGTTTTTT

j_gene: TRBJ2-1
v_gene: TRBV5-1
abundance: NA
d_gene: TRBD2
CDR3aa: CATSLGGGSLYNEQFF
CDR3nt: TGCGCCACCAGTCTTGGCGGGGGAAGTTTGTACAATGAGCAGTTCTTC

j_gene: TRBJ2-2
v_gene: TRBV27
abundance: NA
d_gene: NA
CDR3aa: CASSLISGELFF
CDR3nt: TGTGCCAGCAGTTTAATCAGCGGGGAGCTGTTTTTT

j_gene: TRBJ1-2
v_gene: TRBV9
abundance: NA
d_gene: NA
CDR3aa: CASSSHSPRGGYTF
CDR3nt: TGTGCCAGCAGCTCTCACTCACCGCGGGGTGGCTACACCTTC

j_gene: TRBJ2-5
v_gene: TRBV7-7
abundance: NA
d_gene: NA
CDR3aa: CASSLTTTGNQETQYF
CDR3nt: TGTGCTAGCAGCCTAACAACTACAGGGAACCAAGAGACCCAGTACTTC

j_gene: TRBJ2-4
v_gene: TRBV19
abundance: few
d_gene: NA
CDR3aa: CASTLNWGDGKNIQYF
CDR3nt: TGTGCCAGTACCCTCAACTGGGGCGATGGCAAAAACATTCAGTACTTC

j_gene: TRBJ1-1
v_gene: TRBV6-1
abundance: many
d_gene: TRBD1
CDR3aa: CASSEAEGQGAEAFF
CDR3nt: TGTGCCAGCAGTGAAGCCGAGGGACAGGGGGCTGAAGCTTTCTTT

j_gene: TRBJ1-1
v_gene: TRBV7-9
abundance: NA
d_gene: NA
CDR3aa: CASSYRGGGLGTEAFF
CDR3nt: TGTGCCAGCAGCTACCGAGGGGGTGGGCTCGGCACTGAAGCTTTCTTT

j_gene: TRBJ1-1
v_gene: TRBV30
abundance: NA
d_gene: NA
CDR3aa: CGGQGNTEAFF
CDR3nt: TGTGGCGGTCAGGGCAACACTGAAGCTTTCTTT

j_gene: TRBJ1-1
v_gene: TRBV7-9
abundance: NA
d_gene: NA
CDR3aa: CASSIEIYSSNTEAFF
CDR3nt: TGTGCCAGCAGCATAGAAATCTACAGTTCGAACACTGAAGCTTTCTTT

j_gene: TRBJ2-7
v_gene: TRBV18
abundance: NA
d_gene: TRBD2
CDR3aa: CASSPAGLATYEQYF
CDR3nt: TGTGCCAGCTCACCAGCGGGACTAGCGACATACGAGCAGTACTTC

j_gene: TRBJ2-7
v_gene: TRBV5-4
abundance: NA
d_gene: TRBD2
CDR3aa: CASSFGIERGSSYEQYF
CDR3nt: TGTGCCAGCAGCTTTGGAATTGAGCGGGGGAGCTCCTACGAGCAGTACTTC

j_gene: TRBJ1-1
v_gene: TRBV7-2
abundance: few
d_gene: TRBD1
CDR3aa: CASTLSTGLNTEAFF
CDR3nt: TGTGCCAGCACCCTATCGACAGGGCTGAACACTGAAGCTTTCTTT

j_gene: TRBJ1-5
v_gene: TRBV12-5
abundance: NA
d_gene: NA
CDR3aa: CASGLADYSNQPQHF
CDR3nt: TGTGCTAGTGGTTTGGCCGACTATAGCAATCAGCCCCAGCATTTT

j_gene: TRBJ1-2
v_gene: TRBV9
abundance: NA
d_gene: NA
CDR3aa: CASSVRESYGYTF
CDR3nt: TGTGCCAGCAGCGTAAGGGAGAGCTATGGCTACACCTTC

j_gene: TRBJ1-2
v_gene: TRBV18
abundance: NA
d_gene: TRBD1
CDR3aa: CASSTSTGEYGYTF
CDR3nt: TGTGCCAGCTCAACATCGACAGGGGAATATGGCTACACCTTC

j_gene: TRBJ2-3
v_gene: TRBV24-1
abundance: once
d_gene: NA
CDR3aa: CATGRGQTDTQYF
CDR3nt: TGTGCCACCGGTAGGGGTCAAACAGATACGCAGTATTTT

j_gene: TRBJ1-2
v_gene: TRBV7-9
abundance: NA
d_gene: NA
CDR3aa: CASSLSGTRDGYTF
CDR3nt: TGTGCCAGCAGCTTATCAGGGACTCGGGATGGCTACACCTTC

j_gene: TRBJ1-2
v_gene: TRBV28
abundance: few
d_gene: TRBD1
CDR3aa: CASSARDRGATHYGYTF
CDR3nt: TGTGCCAGCAGTGCCCGGGACAGGGGAGCGACACATTATGGCTACACCTTC

j_gene: TRBJ1-1
v_gene: TRBV5-6
abundance: NA
d_gene: TRBD1
CDR3aa: CASREGQPSTEAFF
CDR3nt: TGTGCCAGCAGGGAGGGACAGCCCAGCACTGAAGCTTTCTTT

j_gene: TRBJ1-4
v_gene: TRBV29-1
abundance: NA
d_gene: NA
CDR3aa: CSVEDREITNEKLFF
CDR3nt: TGCAGCGTTGAAGATAGGGAGATAACTAATGAAAAACTGTTTTTT

j_gene: TRBJ1-3
v_gene: TRBV2
abundance: NA
d_gene: TRBD1
CDR3aa: CARGQGATGSGNTIYF
CDR3nt: TGTGCCCGGGGGCAGGGGGCTACCGGCTCTGGAAACACCATATATTTT

j_gene: TRBJ1-2
v_gene: TRBV2
abundance: NA
d_gene: TRBD1
CDR3aa: CASSEVPGGRGYTF
CDR3nt: TGTGCCAGCAGTGAAGTCCCAGGGGGCCGAGGCTACACCTTC

j_gene: TRBJ2-1
v_gene: TRBV2
abundance: once
d_gene: TRBD2
CDR3aa: CASRPGLAGAAEQFF
CDR3nt: TGTGCCAGCAGGCCGGGACTAGCGGGAGCGGCTGAGCAGTTCTTC

j_gene: TRBJ1-2
v_gene: TRBV1
abundance: NA
d_gene: NA
CDR3aa: CTSSQDQVCRGYTF
CDR3nt: TGCACCAGCAGCCAAGATCAGGTCTGTCGTGGCTACACCTTC

j_gene: TRBJ2-7
v_gene: TRBV10-3
abundance: NA
d_gene: NA
CDR3aa: CAISENPVGGQQYF
CDR3nt: TGTGCCATCAGTGAAAACCCTGTTGGCGGGCAGCAGTACTTC

j_gene: TRBJ2-7
v_gene: TRBV7-2
abundance: NA
d_gene: NA
CDR3aa: CASSFGHTYEQYF
CDR3nt: TGTGCCAGCAGCTTCGGACACACCTACGAGCAGTACTTC

j_gene: TRBJ2-7
v_gene: TRBV2
abundance: NA
d_gene: NA
CDR3aa: CASSVAEDGEQYF
CDR3nt: TGTGCCAGCAGTGTGGCGGAGGACGGCGAGCAGTACTTC

j_gene: TRBJ1-2
v_gene: TRBV7-9
abundance: few
d_gene: NA
CDR3aa: CASSGDSYGYTF
CDR3nt: TGTGCCAGCAGCGGCGACAGCTATGGCTACACCTTC

j_gene: TRBJ2-7
v_gene: TRBV11-2
abundance: NA
d_gene: TRBD2
CDR3aa: CASSFGLAGDSYEQYF
CDR3nt: TGTGCCAGCAGCTTCGGGCTAGCGGGGGACTCCTACGAGCAGTACTTC

j_gene: TRBJ2-1
v_gene: TRBV28
abundance: NA
d_gene: TRBD2
CDR3aa: CASSLWEGLAEYNEQFF
CDR3nt: TGTGCCAGCAGTTTATGGGAGGGACTAGCAGAGTACAATGAGCAGTTCTTC

j_gene: TRBJ1-2
v_gene: TRBV7-2
abundance: NA
d_gene: NA
CDR3aa: CASSLVGQGGYTF
CDR3nt: TGTGCCAGCAGCTTAGTTGGTCAGGGTGGCTACACCTTC